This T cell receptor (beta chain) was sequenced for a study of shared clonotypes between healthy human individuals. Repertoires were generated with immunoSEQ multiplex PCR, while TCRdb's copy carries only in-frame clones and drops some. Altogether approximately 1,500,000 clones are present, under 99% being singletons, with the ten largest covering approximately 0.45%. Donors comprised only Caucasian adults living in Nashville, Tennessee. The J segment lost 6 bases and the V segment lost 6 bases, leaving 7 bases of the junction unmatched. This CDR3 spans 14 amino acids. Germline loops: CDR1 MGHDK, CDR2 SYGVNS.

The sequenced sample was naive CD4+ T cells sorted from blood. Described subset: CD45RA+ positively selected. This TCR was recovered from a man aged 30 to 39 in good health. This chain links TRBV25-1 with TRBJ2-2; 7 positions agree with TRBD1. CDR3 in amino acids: CASSSLGGSGELFF. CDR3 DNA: TGTGCCAGCAGCTCTCTAGGGGGCTCCGGGGAGCTGTTTTTT.